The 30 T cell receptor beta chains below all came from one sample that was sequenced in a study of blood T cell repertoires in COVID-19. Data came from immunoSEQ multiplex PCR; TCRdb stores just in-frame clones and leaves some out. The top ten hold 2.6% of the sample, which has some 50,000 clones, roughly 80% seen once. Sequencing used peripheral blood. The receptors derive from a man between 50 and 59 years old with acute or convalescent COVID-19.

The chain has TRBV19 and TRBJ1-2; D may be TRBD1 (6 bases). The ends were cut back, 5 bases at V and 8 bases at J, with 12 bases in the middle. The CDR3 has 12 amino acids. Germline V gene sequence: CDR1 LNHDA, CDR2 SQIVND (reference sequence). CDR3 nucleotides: TGTGCCAGTAGTTCTACAGGGTTGGGCTACACCTTC. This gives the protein CASSSTGLGYTF.

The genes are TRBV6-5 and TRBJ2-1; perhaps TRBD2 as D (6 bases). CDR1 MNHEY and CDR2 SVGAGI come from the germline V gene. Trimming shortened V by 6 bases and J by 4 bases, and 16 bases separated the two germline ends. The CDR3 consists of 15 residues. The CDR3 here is CASRPSAGLYNEQFF. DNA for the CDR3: TGTGCCAGCAGACCATCTGCGGGACTTTACAATGAGCAGTTCTTC.

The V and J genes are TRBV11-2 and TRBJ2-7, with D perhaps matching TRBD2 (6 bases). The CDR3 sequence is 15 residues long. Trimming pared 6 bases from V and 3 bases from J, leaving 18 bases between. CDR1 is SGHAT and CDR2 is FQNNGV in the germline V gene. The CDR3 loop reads CASSPGRGRGYEQYF. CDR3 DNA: TGTGCCAGCAGTCCCGGGCGGGGACGAGGCTACGAGCAGTACTTC.

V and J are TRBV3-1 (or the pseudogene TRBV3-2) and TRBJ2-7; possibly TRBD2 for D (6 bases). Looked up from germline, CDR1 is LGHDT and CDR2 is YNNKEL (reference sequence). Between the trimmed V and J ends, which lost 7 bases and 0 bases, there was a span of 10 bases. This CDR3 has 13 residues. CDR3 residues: CASTSGFSYEQYF. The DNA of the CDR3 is TGTGCCAGCACAAGCGGGTTCTCCTACGAGCAGTACTTC.

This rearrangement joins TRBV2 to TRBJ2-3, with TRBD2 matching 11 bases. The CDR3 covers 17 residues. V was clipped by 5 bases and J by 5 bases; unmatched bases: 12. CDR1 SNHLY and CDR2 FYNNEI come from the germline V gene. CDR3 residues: CASSPATSGSLQDTQYF. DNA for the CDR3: TGTGCCAGCAGTCCGGCCACTAGCGGGAGTCTTCAAGATACGCAGTATTTT.

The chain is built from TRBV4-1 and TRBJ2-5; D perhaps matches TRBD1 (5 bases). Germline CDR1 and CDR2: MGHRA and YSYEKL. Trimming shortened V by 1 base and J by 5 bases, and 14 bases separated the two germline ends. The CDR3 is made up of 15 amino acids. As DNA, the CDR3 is TGCGCCAGCAGCCAAGTTGCCAGGGAAAAGGAGACCCAGTACTTC. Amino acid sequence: CASSQVAREKETQYF.

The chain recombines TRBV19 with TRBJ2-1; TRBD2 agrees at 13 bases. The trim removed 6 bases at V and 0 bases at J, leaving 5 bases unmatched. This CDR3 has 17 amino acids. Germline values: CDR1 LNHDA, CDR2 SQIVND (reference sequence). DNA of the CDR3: TGTGCCAGTAGGGGACTAGCGGGACCGAGCTCCTACAATGAGCAGTTCTTC. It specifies CASRGLAGPSSYNEQFF.

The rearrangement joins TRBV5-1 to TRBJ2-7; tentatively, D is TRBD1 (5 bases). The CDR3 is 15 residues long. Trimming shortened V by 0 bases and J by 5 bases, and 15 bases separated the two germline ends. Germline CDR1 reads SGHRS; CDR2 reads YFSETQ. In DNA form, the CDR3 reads TGCGCCAGCAGCTTGGAGGGCAGGGCTCTCAACGAGCAGTACTTC. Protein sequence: CASSLEGRALNEQYF.

CDR3 nucleotides: TGTGCCAGCAGGGAGAGGCAGTTTTATAGCAATCAGCCCCAGCATTTT. This sequence encodes CASRERQFYSNQPQHF. This rearrangement joins TRBV2 to TRBJ1-5, with D unresolved. This CDR3 is 16 amino acids long. The germline V and J ends were trimmed by 6 bases and 0 bases, with 15 bases remaining between them. Germline loops: CDR1 SNHLY, CDR2 FYNNEI.

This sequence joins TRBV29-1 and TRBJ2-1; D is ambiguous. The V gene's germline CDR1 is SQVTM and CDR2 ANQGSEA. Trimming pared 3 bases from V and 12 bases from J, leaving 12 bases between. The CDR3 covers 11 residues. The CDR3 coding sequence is TGCAGCGTTGAGACACTCATGGGGCAGTTCTTC. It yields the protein CSVETLMGQFF.

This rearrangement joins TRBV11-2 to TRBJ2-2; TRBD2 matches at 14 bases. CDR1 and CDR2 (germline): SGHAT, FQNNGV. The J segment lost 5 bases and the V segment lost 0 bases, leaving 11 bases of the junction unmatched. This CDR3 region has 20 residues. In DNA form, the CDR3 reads TGTGCCAGCAGCTTAGAAATATCGTTGAGACTAGCGGGAGGGACCGGGGAGCTGTTTTTT. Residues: CASSLEISLRLAGGTGELFF.

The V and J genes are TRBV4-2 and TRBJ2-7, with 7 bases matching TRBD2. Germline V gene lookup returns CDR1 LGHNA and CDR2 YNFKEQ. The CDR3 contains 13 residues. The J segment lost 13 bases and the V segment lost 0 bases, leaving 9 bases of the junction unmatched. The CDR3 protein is CASSQEDGTINYF. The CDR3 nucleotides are TGTGCCAGCAGCCAAGAGGACGGGACTATCAATTACTTC.

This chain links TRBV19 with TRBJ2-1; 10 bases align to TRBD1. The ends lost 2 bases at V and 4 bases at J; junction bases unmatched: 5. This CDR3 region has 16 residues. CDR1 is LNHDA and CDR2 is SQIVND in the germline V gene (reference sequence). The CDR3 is CASSISRTGGYNEQFF. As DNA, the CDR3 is TGTGCCAGTAGTATATCCCGGACAGGGGGATACAATGAGCAGTTCTTC.

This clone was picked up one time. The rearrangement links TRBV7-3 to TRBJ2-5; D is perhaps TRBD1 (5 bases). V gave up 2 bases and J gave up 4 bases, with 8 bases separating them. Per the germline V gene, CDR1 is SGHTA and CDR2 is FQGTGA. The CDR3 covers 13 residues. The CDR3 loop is CASSLGRGETQYF. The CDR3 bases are TGTGCCAGCAGCTTAGGAAGGGGAGAGACCCAGTACTTC.

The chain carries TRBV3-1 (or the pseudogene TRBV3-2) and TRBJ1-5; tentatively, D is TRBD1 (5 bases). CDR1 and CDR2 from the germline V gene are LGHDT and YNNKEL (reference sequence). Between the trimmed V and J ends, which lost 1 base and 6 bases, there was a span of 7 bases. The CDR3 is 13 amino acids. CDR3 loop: CASSQAQGQPQHF. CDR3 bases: TGTGCCAGCAGCCAAGCCCAGGGTCAGCCCCAGCATTTT.

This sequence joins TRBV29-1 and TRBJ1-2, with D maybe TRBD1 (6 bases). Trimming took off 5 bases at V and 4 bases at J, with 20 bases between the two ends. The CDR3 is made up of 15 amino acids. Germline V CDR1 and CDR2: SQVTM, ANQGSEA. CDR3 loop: CSVFAGTRETYGYTF. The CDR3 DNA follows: TGCAGCGTTTTCGCCGGGACACGAGAAACCTATGGCTACACCTTC.

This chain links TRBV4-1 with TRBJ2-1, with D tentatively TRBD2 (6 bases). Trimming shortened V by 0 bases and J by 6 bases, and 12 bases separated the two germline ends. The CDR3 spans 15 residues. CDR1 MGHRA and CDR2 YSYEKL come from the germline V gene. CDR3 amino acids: CASSQDQRARNEQFF. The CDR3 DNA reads TGCGCCAGCAGCCAAGATCAGCGGGCGCGCAATGAGCAGTTCTTC.

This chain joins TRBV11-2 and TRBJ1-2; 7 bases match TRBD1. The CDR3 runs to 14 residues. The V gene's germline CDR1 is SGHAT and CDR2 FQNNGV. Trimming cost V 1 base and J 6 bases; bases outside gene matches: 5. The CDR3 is CASSLGNRGHGYTF. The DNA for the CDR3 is TGTGCCAGCAGCTTAGGTAACAGGGGCCATGGCTACACCTTC. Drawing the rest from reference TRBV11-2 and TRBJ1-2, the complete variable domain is EAGVAQSPRYKIIEKRQSVAFWCNPISGHATLYWYQQILGQGPKLLIQFQNNGVVDDSQLPKDRFSAERLKGVDSTLKIQPAKLEDSAVYLCASSLGNRGHGYTFGSGTRLTVV.

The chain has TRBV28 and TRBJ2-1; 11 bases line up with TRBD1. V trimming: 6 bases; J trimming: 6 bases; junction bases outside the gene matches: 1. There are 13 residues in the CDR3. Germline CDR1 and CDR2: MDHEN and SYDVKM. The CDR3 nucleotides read TGTGCCAGCAGAGGGACAGGGGGCAATGAGCAGTTCTTC. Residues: CASRGTGGNEQFF.

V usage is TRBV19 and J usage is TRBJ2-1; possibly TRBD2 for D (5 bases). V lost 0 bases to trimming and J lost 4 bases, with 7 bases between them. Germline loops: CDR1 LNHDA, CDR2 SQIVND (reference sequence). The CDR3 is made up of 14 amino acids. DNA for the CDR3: TGTGCCAGTAGTATAGAGGGAGATTACAATGAGCAGTTCTTC. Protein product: CASSIEGDYNEQFF.

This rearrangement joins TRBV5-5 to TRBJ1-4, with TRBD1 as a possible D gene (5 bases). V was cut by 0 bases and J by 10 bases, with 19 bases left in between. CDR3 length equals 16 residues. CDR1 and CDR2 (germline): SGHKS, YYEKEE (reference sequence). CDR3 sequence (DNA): TGTGCCAGCAGCTTGGGGCAGGGCTTCTCTAGGGTAAAACTGTTTTTT. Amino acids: CASSLGQGFSRVKLFF.

The CDR3 loop is CASSLSQVVADTQYF. CDR3 nucleotides: TGTGCCAGCAGCTTGAGCCAGGTTGTTGCAGATACGCAGTATTTT. The V and J genes are TRBV5-4 and TRBJ2-3, with D unclear. V lost 1 base to trimming and J lost 4 bases, with 13 bases between them. The germline V gene encodes CDR1 SGHNT and CDR2 YYREEE (reference sequence). The CDR3 sequence is 15 residues long.

The CDR3 loop reads CASSLNSGSEKLFF. DNA of the CDR3: TGTGCCAGCAGCTTGAACAGTGGGAGTGAAAAACTGTTTTTT. This chain joins TRBV7-6 and TRBJ1-4; no clear D gene. The CDR3 is made up of 14 amino acids. V was cut by 3 bases and J by 7 bases, with 12 bases left in between. CDR1 and CDR2 (germline): SGHVS, FNYEAQ.

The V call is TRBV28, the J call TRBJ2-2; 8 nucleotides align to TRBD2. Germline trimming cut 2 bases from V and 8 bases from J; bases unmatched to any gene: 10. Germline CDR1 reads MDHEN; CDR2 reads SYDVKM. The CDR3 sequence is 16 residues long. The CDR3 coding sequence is TGTGCCAGCAGTTTAGACGGGAGGGCCCTTACTGGGGAGCTGTTTTTT. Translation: CASSLDGRALTGELFF.

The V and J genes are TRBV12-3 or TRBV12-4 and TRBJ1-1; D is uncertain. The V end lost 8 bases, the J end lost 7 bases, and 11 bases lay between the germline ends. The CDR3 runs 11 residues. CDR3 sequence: CASLLGSEAFF. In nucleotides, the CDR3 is TGTGCCAGCCTCCTGGGGAGTGAAGCTTTCTTT.

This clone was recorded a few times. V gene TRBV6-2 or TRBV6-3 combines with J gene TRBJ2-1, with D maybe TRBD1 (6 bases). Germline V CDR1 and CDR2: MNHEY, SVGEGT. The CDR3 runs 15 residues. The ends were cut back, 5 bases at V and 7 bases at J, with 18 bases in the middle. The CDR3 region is CASSRIQGNFNEQFF. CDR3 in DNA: TGTGCCAGCAGTAGGATACAGGGAAATTTTAATGAGCAGTTCTTC.

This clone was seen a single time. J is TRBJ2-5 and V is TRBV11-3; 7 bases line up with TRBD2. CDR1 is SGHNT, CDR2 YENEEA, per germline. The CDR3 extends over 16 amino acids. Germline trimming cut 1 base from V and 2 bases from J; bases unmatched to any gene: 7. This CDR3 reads CASSLGLAGNQETQYF. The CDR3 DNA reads TGTGCCAGCAGCTTAGGATTAGCGGGCAATCAAGAGACCCAGTACTTC.

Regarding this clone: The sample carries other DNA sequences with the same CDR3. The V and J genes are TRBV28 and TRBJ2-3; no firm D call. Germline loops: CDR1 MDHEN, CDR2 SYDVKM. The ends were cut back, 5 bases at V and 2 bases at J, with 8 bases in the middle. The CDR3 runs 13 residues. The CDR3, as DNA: TGTGCCAGCAGTATCACTCACACAGATACGCAGTATTTT. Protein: CASSITHTDTQYF. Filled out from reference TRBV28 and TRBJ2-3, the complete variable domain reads DVKVTQSSRYLVKRTGEKVFLECVQDMDHENMFWYRQDPGLGLRLIYFSYDVKMKEKGDIPEGYSVSREKKERFSLILESASTNQTSMYLCASSITHTDTQYFGPGTRLTVL.

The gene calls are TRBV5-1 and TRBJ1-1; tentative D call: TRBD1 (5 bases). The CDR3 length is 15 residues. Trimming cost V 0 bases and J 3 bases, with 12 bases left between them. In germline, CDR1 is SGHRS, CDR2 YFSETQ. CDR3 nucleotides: TGCGCCAGCAGCTTGGCCGGGCAGGGCTACACTGAAGCTTTCTTT. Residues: CASSLAGQGYTEAFF.

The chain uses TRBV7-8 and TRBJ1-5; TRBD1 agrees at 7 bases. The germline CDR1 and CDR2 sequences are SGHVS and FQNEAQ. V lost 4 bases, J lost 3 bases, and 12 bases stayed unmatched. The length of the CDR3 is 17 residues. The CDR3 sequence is CASSSLEDRSNNQPQHF. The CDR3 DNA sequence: TGTGCCAGCAGCTCGCTTGAGGACAGGAGCAACAATCAGCCCCAGCATTTT.